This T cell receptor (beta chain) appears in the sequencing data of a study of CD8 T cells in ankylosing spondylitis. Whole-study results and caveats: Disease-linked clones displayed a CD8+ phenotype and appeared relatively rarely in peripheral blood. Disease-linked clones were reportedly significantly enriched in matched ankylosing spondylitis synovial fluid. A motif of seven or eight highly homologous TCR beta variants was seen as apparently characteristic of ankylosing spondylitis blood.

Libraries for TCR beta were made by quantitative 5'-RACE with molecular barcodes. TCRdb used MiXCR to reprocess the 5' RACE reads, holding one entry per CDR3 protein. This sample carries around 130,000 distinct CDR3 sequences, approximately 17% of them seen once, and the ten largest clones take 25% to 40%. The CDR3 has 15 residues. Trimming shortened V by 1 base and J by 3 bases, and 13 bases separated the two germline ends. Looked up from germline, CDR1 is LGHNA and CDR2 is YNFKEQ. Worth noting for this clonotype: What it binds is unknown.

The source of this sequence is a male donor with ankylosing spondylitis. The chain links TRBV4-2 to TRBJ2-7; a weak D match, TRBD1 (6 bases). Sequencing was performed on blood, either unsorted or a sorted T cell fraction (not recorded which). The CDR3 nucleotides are TGTGCCAGCAGCCAAGGCCGGGACACAGACTACGAGCAGTACTTC. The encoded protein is CASSQGRDTDYEQYF.